The T cell receptor (beta chain) described here comes from a study of post-analysis software for immune sequencing data. Study summary: Courses of disease covered relapsing-remitting, secondary progressive and progressive-relapsing multiple sclerosis. The study, taken as a whole, reports: Strong same-batch co-clustering of samples appeared with F measure clustering. Significantly lower normalized Chao1 diversity was found in patients with multiple sclerosis relative to controls. Patients used about five TRBV segments, including TRBV5-6, TRBV5-1 and TRBV20-1, more often than controls.

Unique molecular identifiers were built into the TCR beta cDNA libraries. Each CDR3 protein is one row after TCRdb ran MiXCR on the PCR reads. The data show some 700,000 distinct CDR3 sequences, with 55% to 70% seen just once and roughly 10% held by the top ten. This CDR3 is 14 amino acids long. The germline V gene encodes CDR1 LNHNV and CDR2 YYDKDF (reference sequence). V lost 3 bases to trimming and J lost 3 bases; unmatched junction nucleotides: 0. This clonotype was picked up a small number of times. Antigen unknown. Sequencing was carried out using blood. This TCR was recovered from a girl aged 2-15 years with multiple sclerosis. The chain links TRBV15 to TRBJ2-5; 11 positions agree with TRBD2. CDR3 sequence: CATSRGLAEETQYF. CDR3 nucleotide sequence: TGTGCCACCAGCAGGGGACTAGCGGAAGAGACCCAGTACTTC.